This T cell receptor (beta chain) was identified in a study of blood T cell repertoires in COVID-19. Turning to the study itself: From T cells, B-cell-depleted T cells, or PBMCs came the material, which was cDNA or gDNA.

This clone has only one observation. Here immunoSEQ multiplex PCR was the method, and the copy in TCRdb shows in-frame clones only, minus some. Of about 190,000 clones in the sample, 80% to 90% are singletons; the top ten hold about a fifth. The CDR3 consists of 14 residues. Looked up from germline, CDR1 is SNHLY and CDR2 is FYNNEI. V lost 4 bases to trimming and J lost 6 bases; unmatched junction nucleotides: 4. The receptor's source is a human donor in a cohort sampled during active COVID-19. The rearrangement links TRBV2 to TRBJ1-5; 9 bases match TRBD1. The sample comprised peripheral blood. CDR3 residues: CASSGTGVGQPQHF. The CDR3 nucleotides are TGTGCCAGCAGTGGGACAGGGGTGGGTCAGCCCCAGCATTTT.